This T cell receptor beta chain appears in the sequencing data of a study of T-cell reconstitution after alpha-beta-depleted transplantation in children. At least ten counts were recorded for this clonotype. Its antigen is not known. The study, taken as a whole, reports: Roughly two months post-transplant, alpha-beta T cells reportedly originated from several hundred graft clones that had expanded. In some patients, recipient T cells and intrathymic progenitors surviving conditioning explained high day-60 diversity. Newly generated T cells supplied most T-cell counts and diversity one year post-transplant.

The CDR3 runs 16 residues. Looked up from germline, CDR1 is LNHDA and CDR2 is SQIVND (reference sequence). The junction had 9 bases not matched to a gene; V was cut back by 3 bases and J by 6 bases. Unique molecular identifiers featured in how the TCRbeta library was prepared. TCRdb reanalysed the PCR reads using MiXCR and keeps one entry per CDR3 protein. The sample carries 540,000 or so distinct CDR3 sequences, 23% recorded once. This clonotype originated in a boy younger than two who had a stem cell transplant for acute myeloid leukemia, so the T cells may come from the graft donor. The rearrangement joins TRBV19 to TRBJ2-1, with 9 bases fitting TRBD2. Specimen: PBMCs, mostly from graft donor cells, collected 360 days after TCRalphabeta/CD19-depleted stem cell transplant. CDR3 loop: CASSMAGGPFSNEQFF. CDR3 nucleotide sequence: TGTGCCAGTAGTATGGCGGGGGGGCCGTTCTCCAATGAGCAGTTCTTC.